This T cell receptor (beta chain) stems from a study of blood T cells in healthy people across ages. With regard to this clonotype: The target antigen is unknown.

The CDR3 consists of 14 residues. From germline, CDR1 is MDHEN and CDR2 SYDVKM. V was trimmed by 7 bases and J by 2 bases, leaving 15 bases between them. Notes on the study in general: A strong correlation was seen between TCR beta diversity and naive T cell percentage. Roughly linearly, TCR beta diversity per million T cells fell as age increased.

PCR was performed a second time for roughly 7 to 11 cycles using a sample-barcoded 5' primer and a J-beta primer mix. TCRdb called the 5' RACE reads again in MiXCR, with one record for every CDR3 protein. The sample holds under 950,000 distinct CDR3 sequences, roughly 20% seen once. This clonotype was obtained from a man in his 70s in good health. This chain joins TRBV28 and TRBJ2-7; TRBD2 is a possible D gene (6 bases). The specimen was blood. The CDR3 is CASTPGGEPYEQYF. CDR3 bases: TGTGCCAGCACCCCTGGCGGGGAGCCCTACGAGCAGTACTTC. The variable domain in full, with the rest retrieved from reference TRBV28 and TRBJ2-7, is DVKVTQSSRYLVKRTGEKVFLECVQDMDHENMFWYRQDPGLGLRLIYFSYDVKMKEKGDIPEGYSVSREKKERFSLILESASTNQTSMYLCASTPGGEPYEQYFGPGTRLTVT.